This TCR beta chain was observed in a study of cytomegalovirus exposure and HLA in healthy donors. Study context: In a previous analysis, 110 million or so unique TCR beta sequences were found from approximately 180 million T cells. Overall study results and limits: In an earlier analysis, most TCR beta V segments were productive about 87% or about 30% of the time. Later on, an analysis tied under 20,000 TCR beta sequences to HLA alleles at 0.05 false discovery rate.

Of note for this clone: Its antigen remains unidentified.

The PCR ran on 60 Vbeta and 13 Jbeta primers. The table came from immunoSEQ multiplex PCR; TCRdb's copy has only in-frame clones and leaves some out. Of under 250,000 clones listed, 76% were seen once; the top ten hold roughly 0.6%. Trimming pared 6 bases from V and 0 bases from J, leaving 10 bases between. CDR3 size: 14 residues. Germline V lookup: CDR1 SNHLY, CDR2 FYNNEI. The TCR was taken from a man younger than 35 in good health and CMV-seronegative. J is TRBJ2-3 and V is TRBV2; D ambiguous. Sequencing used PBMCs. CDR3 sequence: CASRRLSSTDTQYF. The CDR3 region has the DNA TGTGCCAGCAGGAGACTGTCTAGCACAGATACGCAGTATTTT.